A single TCR beta chain is shown here with its context. The sample belongs to a study of patients and donors after allogeneic stem cell transplantation. TCRdb reanalysed the RT-PCR reads using MiXCR and keeps one entry per CDR3 protein. The sample lists 150,000 to 200,000 distinct CDR3 sequences, 24% occurring once. This CDR3 region has 16 residues. V was cut by 1 base and J by 0 bases, with 11 bases left in between. Germline loops: CDR1 SEHNR, CDR2 FQNEAQ (reference sequence). This clonotype was obtained from a human donor who was either an allogeneic HSCT recipient or a stem cell or donor lymphocyte infusion donor (not recorded which). It is not recorded whose cells these are; they may come from a transplant donor. This chain links TRBV7-9 with TRBJ2-3; D is possibly TRBD1 (5 bases). Sequenced material: blood, either unsorted or a sorted T cell fraction (not recorded which). The CDR3 reads CASSLEGIPSTDTQYF. The CDR3 DNA follows: TGTGCCAGCAGCTTAGAGGGGATTCCTAGCACAGATACGCAGTATTTT.